A selection of T cell receptor beta chains follows, all from one sample in a study of T-cell reconstitution after alpha-beta-depleted transplantation in children. One entry per CDR3 protein, called by TCRdb with MiXCR from the PCR reads. The repertoire consists of roughly 170,000 distinct CDR3 sequences, with over 5.5% occurring once and the leading ten covering approximately 3%. This material consisted of PBMCs from the stem cell graft donor, taken from the stem cell graft. These receptor sequences come from a human donor who donated a stem cell graft to a child with Wiskott-Aldrich syndrome. CDR3s leave out the opening cysteine and the closing phenylalanine or tryptophan. A D gene is named only where the DNA matches it firmly. Rows give clone size only sometimes, using once, few, many, or a class for an expanded clone.

d_call clone_size j_call v_call cdr3_aa
TRBD1 - TRBJ2-3 TRBV6-1 ASTPDRGTDTQY
- few TRBJ1-5 TRBV5-1 ASTRQVSNQPQH
- many TRBJ2-1 TRBV24-1 ATSESQGDEQF
TRBD2 many TRBJ2-1 TRBV7-2 ASSLAAGTNYNEQF
- many TRBJ1-2 TRBV4-3 ASSQDFTNYGYT
- many TRBJ2-7 TRBV5-1 ASRIGSMGEQY
TRBD1 many TRBJ1-2 TRBV30 AWPRQGYGYT
- many TRBJ2-2 TRBV12-3/TRBV12-4 ASSLGAPSNTGELF
TRBD1 many TRBJ1-5 TRBV12-3/TRBV12-4 ASSRQGMKQPQH
- many TRBJ2-5 TRBV5-1 ASSLEYRQETQY
- few TRBJ2-1 TRBV20-1 SARASQGSSYNEQF
- - TRBJ2-5 TRBV7-9 ASSFRSSQETQY
- few TRBJ1-2 TRBV5-1 ASSLTQGPEDGYT
- many TRBJ2-1 TRBV19 ASSIPRGAGNNEQF
- few TRBJ1-2 TRBV4-1 ASSQADSRASYSYGYT